The rows below give T cell receptor beta chains drawn from one sample of a study of graft-versus-host responses after intestinal transplantation. Antigen specificity for these receptors is unknown. Sequencing was performed with immunoSEQ multiplex PCR; in TCRdb, only in-frame clones are kept and a portion is missing. This sample has some 100,000 clones, with 85% to 95% found just once. Sample: unstimulated CD8+ T cells sorted from spleen or lymph node cells, taken before transplant. Source of these receptors: a human donor who was the organ donor for an intestinal transplant. CDR3s include the opening cysteine and the closing phenylalanine or tryptophan. D genes are given only for firm matches. Not every row has a clone size; where given, it reads once, few, many or a size class.

d_call: TRBD1
j_call: TRBJ2-1
v_call: TRBV7-9
clone_size: -
cdr3_aa: CASSLYPLSGRGRFGEQFF
cdr3_nt: TGTGCCAGCAGCTTATACCCCCTTTCGGGCAGGGGGCGTTTCGGTGAGCAGTTCTTC

d_call: TRBD1
j_call: TRBJ1-1
v_call: TRBV27
clone_size: -
cdr3_aa: CASSFWTGGVTEAFF
cdr3_nt: TGTGCCAGCAGTTTCTGGACAGGAGGTGTCACTGAAGCTTTCTTT

d_call: -
j_call: TRBJ2-7
v_call: TRBV10-1
clone_size: -
cdr3_aa: CASSVPTGFYEQYF
cdr3_nt: TGCGCCAGCAGCGTACCGACAGGTTTTTACGAGCAGTACTTC

d_call: -
j_call: TRBJ1-3
v_call: TRBV4-1
clone_size: -
cdr3_aa: CASSQVSVATISGNTIYF
cdr3_nt: TGCGCCAGCAGCCAAGTTAGTGTAGCGACGATCTCTGGAAACACCATATATTTT

d_call: -
j_call: TRBJ1-6
v_call: TRBV5-5
clone_size: -
cdr3_aa: CASSLNPLGTDWGSPLHF
cdr3_nt: TGTGCCAGCAGCTTAAATCCCTTAGGAACGGACTGGGGTTCACCCCTCCACTTT

d_call: -
j_call: TRBJ2-7
v_call: TRBV7-9
clone_size: -
cdr3_aa: CASTAGGIGYEQYF
cdr3_nt: TGTGCCAGCACCGCGGGCGGGATAGGCTACGAGCAGTACTTC

d_call: -
j_call: TRBJ2-7
v_call: TRBV19
clone_size: few
cdr3_aa: CASSIGTDYEQYF
cdr3_nt: TGTGCCAGTAGTATAGGGACAGACTACGAGCAGTACTTC

d_call: TRBD1
j_call: TRBJ1-2
v_call: TRBV15
clone_size: -
cdr3_aa: CATSYRTGGRDGYTF
cdr3_nt: TGTGCCACCAGCTACCGTACAGGGGGGCGGGATGGCTACACCTTC

d_call: -
j_call: TRBJ2-2
v_call: TRBV5-5
clone_size: -
cdr3_aa: CASSFGRESPVFELFF
cdr3_nt: TGTGCCAGCAGCTTCGGCAGGGAAAGCCCTGTTTTTGAGCTGTTTTTT

d_call: TRBD2
j_call: TRBJ2-1
v_call: TRBV6-1
clone_size: -
cdr3_aa: CSSGGARFF
cdr3_nt: TGTTCGAGCGGGGGGGCCCGGTTCTTC

d_call: -
j_call: TRBJ2-2
v_call: TRBV4-2
clone_size: -
cdr3_aa: CASSQEQRDTGELFF
cdr3_nt: TGTGCCAGCAGCCAAGAGCAACGGGACACCGGGGAGCTGTTTTTT

d_call: TRBD2
j_call: TRBJ2-1
v_call: TRBV20-1
clone_size: -
cdr3_aa: CSGGGNEQFF
cdr3_nt: TGCAGTGGCGGGGGGAATGAGCAGTTCTTC

d_call: TRBD1
j_call: TRBJ2-7
v_call: TRBV10-2
clone_size: -
cdr3_aa: CASVARGRVGSYEQYF
cdr3_nt: TGCGCCAGCGTGGCCAGGGGGCGTGTGGGCTCCTACGAGCAGTACTTC

d_call: -
j_call: TRBJ2-5
v_call: TRBV9
clone_size: -
cdr3_aa: CASSVYQGGETQYF
cdr3_nt: TGTGCCAGCAGCGTATATCAGGGTGGTGAGACCCAGTACTTC

d_call: -
j_call: TRBJ1-1
v_call: TRBV2
clone_size: -
cdr3_aa: CASSELPRSEAFF
cdr3_nt: TGTGCCAGCAGTGAACTCCCCAGAAGTGAAGCTTTCTTT

d_call: TRBD2
j_call: TRBJ2-2
v_call: TRBV7-3
clone_size: -
cdr3_aa: CASSSLAVENTGELFF
cdr3_nt: TGTGCCAGCAGCTCCCTAGCGGTAGAAAACACCGGGGAGCTGTTTTTT

d_call: -
j_call: TRBJ2-1
v_call: TRBV19
clone_size: -
cdr3_aa: CASSMVSGGTYNEQFF
cdr3_nt: TGTGCCAGTAGTATGGTCTCCGGGGGAACCTACAATGAGCAGTTCTTC

d_call: TRBD2
j_call: TRBJ2-3
v_call: TRBV4-1
clone_size: -
cdr3_aa: CASSQDSSGGTDTQYF
cdr3_nt: TGCGCCAGCAGCCAAGACTCTAGCGGAGGCACAGATACGCAGTATTTT

d_call: TRBD1
j_call: TRBJ2-7
v_call: TRBV5-1
clone_size: -
cdr3_aa: CASSLVGTGYYEQYF
cdr3_nt: TGCGCCAGCAGCTTGGTTGGGACAGGATACTACGAGCAGTACTTC

d_call: -
j_call: TRBJ2-7
v_call: TRBV19
clone_size: -
cdr3_aa: CASSRSFGLYEQYF
cdr3_nt: TGTGCCAGTAGTAGGTCCTTCGGTCTCTACGAGCAGTACTTC

d_call: -
j_call: TRBJ2-2
v_call: TRBV13
clone_size: once
cdr3_aa: CASTDTGLNRELFF
cdr3_nt: TGTGCCAGCACCGATACAGGGTTAAATCGGGAGCTGTTTTTT

d_call: -
j_call: TRBJ1-1
v_call: TRBV28
clone_size: -
cdr3_aa: CATLAWGRANTEAFF
cdr3_nt: TGTGCCACACTGGCCTGGGGCAGGGCAAACACTGAAGCTTTCTTT

d_call: TRBD1
j_call: TRBJ2-7
v_call: TRBV5-5
clone_size: -
cdr3_aa: CASSLGTGGYEQYF
cdr3_nt: TGTGCCAGCAGCTTGGGGACAGGGGGCTACGAGCAGTACTTC

d_call: TRBD2
j_call: TRBJ2-1
v_call: TRBV4-1
clone_size: -
cdr3_aa: CASSQVAGKYNEQFF
cdr3_nt: TGCGCCAGCAGCCAAGTAGCGGGAAAATACAATGAGCAGTTCTTC

d_call: TRBD2
j_call: TRBJ2-1
v_call: TRBV5-6
clone_size: -
cdr3_aa: CASSMGLAADVAYNEQFF
cdr3_nt: TGTGCCAGCAGCATGGGACTAGCGGCCGACGTCGCCTACAATGAGCAGTTCTTC

d_call: TRBD1
j_call: TRBJ2-1
v_call: TRBV6-4
clone_size: -
cdr3_aa: CASSLESGTGILFF
cdr3_nt: TGTGCCAGCAGTCTAGAATCCGGGACAGGGATTTTGTTCTTC

d_call: -
j_call: TRBJ2-1
v_call: TRBV5-8
clone_size: -
cdr3_aa: CASSHPAGTEQFF
cdr3_nt: TGTGCCAGCAGCCATCCTGCGGGGACTGAGCAGTTCTTC

d_call: TRBD2
j_call: TRBJ2-2
v_call: TRBV5-1
clone_size: -
cdr3_aa: CASSLYGGNGELFF
cdr3_nt: TGCGCCAGCAGCTTGTACGGGGGGAACGGGGAGCTGTTTTTT

d_call: TRBD2
j_call: TRBJ2-7
v_call: TRBV7-9
clone_size: -
cdr3_aa: CASSLVGSGRLREQYF
cdr3_nt: TGTGCCAGCAGCTTAGTGGGTAGCGGGAGGCTGCGTGAGCAGTACTTC

d_call: TRBD1
j_call: TRBJ2-5
v_call: TRBV28
clone_size: -
cdr3_aa: CASSRQGETQYF
cdr3_nt: TGTGCCAGCAGTAGACAGGGAGAGACCCAGTACTTC

d_call: TRBD1
j_call: TRBJ2-7
v_call: TRBV4-1
clone_size: -
cdr3_aa: CASSQGTGGGYEQYF
cdr3_nt: TGCGCCAGCAGCCAAGGGACAGGGGGCGGCTACGAGCAGTACTTC

d_call: -
j_call: TRBJ2-7
v_call: TRBV7-9
clone_size: -
cdr3_aa: CASSSPRQGISYEQYF
cdr3_nt: TGTGCCAGCAGCTCTCCTCGGCAGGGGATTTCCTACGAGCAGTACTTC

d_call: TRBD2
j_call: TRBJ2-1
v_call: TRBV5-1
clone_size: -
cdr3_aa: CASSSAAGASYNEQFF
cdr3_nt: TGCGCCAGCAGCTCCGCAGCGGGGGCCTCCTACAATGAGCAGTTCTTC

d_call: -
j_call: TRBJ1-1
v_call: TRBV29-1
clone_size: -
cdr3_aa: CSVEDRRAGYTEAFF
cdr3_nt: TGCAGCGTTGAAGATAGGAGGGCAGGGTACACTGAAGCTTTCTTT

d_call: -
j_call: TRBJ2-7
v_call: TRBV7-8
clone_size: -
cdr3_aa: CASSRTYEQYF
cdr3_nt: TGTGCCAGCAGCCGTACCTACGAGCAGTACTTC

d_call: -
j_call: TRBJ2-1
v_call: TRBV6-5
clone_size: -
cdr3_aa: CASSYAAASYNEQFF
cdr3_nt: TGTGCCAGCAGTTACGCGGCAGCCTCCTACAATGAGCAGTTCTTC

d_call: TRBD1
j_call: TRBJ1-2
v_call: TRBV6-5
clone_size: -
cdr3_aa: CASSYRDRENGYTF
cdr3_nt: TGTGCCAGCAGCTACCGGGACAGGGAAAATGGCTACACCTTC

d_call: -
j_call: TRBJ1-2
v_call: TRBV27
clone_size: once
cdr3_aa: CASSLFSSGHNYGYTF
cdr3_nt: TGTGCCAGCAGTTTATTCTCATCGGGACACAACTATGGCTACACCTTC

d_call: -
j_call: TRBJ2-5
v_call: TRBV28
clone_size: -
cdr3_aa: CASSLRDIWRETQYF
cdr3_nt: TGTGCCAGCAGTTTGCGGGATATTTGGCGGGAGACCCAGTACTTC

d_call: TRBD2
j_call: TRBJ2-5
v_call: TRBV6-5
clone_size: -
cdr3_aa: CASSSSGRQETQYF
cdr3_nt: TGTGCCAGCAGTAGTAGCGGGAGGCAGGAGACCCAGTACTTC

d_call: TRBD1
j_call: TRBJ1-1
v_call: TRBV5-5
clone_size: -
cdr3_aa: CASSYVGTGRKDTEAFF
cdr3_nt: TGTGCCAGCAGCTATGTCGGGACAGGGAGGAAGGACACTGAAGCTTTCTTT

d_call: -
j_call: TRBJ2-2
v_call: TRBV19
clone_size: -
cdr3_aa: CASSIPPMAGHGELFF
cdr3_nt: TGTGCCAGTAGTATTCCTCCAATGGCGGGGCACGGGGAGCTGTTTTTT

d_call: TRBD2
j_call: TRBJ2-1
v_call: TRBV28
clone_size: -
cdr3_aa: CASSIAGVYNEQFF
cdr3_nt: TGTGCCAGCAGTATAGCGGGAGTCTACAATGAGCAGTTCTTC

d_call: TRBD2
j_call: TRBJ2-7
v_call: TRBV11-2
clone_size: once
cdr3_aa: CASSLYHRTGLPSYEQYF
cdr3_nt: TGTGCCAGCAGCTTGTACCATAGAACGGGACTACCGTCCTACGAGCAGTACTTC